The 16 T cell receptor beta chains in this list originate from one sample, sequenced in a study of blood T cells in healthy people across ages. Through a sample-barcoded 5' primer and a J-beta primer mix, a second PCR was run for about 7 to 12 cycles. TCRdb recomputed calls from the 5' RACE reads with MiXCR, one row per CDR3 protein. Here the sample spans nearly 1 million distinct CDR3 sequences, roughly 51% being singletons. The sequencing sample was made of blood. These TCRs come from an older woman in good health.

The chain employs TRBV5-1 and TRBJ2-1; D possibly matches TRBD1 or TRBD2 (5 bases each). The CDR3 is 14 amino acids. V was pared by 7 bases and J by 0 bases, with 11 bases between. CDR1 is SGHRS and CDR2 is YFSETQ in the germline V gene. The CDR3 nucleotides read TGCGCCAGCGAAACGGGGACCTCCTACAATGAGCAGTTCTTC. Encoded protein: CASETGTSYNEQFF.

The J gene is TRBJ2-7, the V gene TRBV10-3, with TRBD2 identical over 7 bases. The germline V gene encodes CDR1 ENHRY and CDR2 SYGVKD. V lost 9 bases and J lost 5; bases outside the gene matches: 19. The CDR3 length is 16 residues. The CDR3 protein is CAIRRTREGLSHEQYF. In DNA form, the CDR3 reads TGTGCCATTAGAAGGACTAGAGAGGGTTTGAGCCACGAGCAGTACTTC.

The CDR3 sequence: CASSFGGQSNQPQHF. CDR3 nucleotide sequence: TGTGCCAGCAGTTTTGGGGGACAATCCAATCAGCCCCAGCATTTT. The chain recombines TRBV12-3 or TRBV12-4 with TRBJ1-5, with a possible D match to TRBD1 (6 bases). The CDR3 is 15 amino acids. V lost 3 bases, J lost 3 bases, and 12 bases lay in between.

This clonotype was seen more than once but under ten times. The chain links TRBV6-1 to TRBJ1-5; D call uncertain. There are 11 residues in the CDR3. Trimming left V 3 bases short and J 6 bases short, with 3 bases between. The germline V gene has CDR1 MNHNS and CDR2 SASEGT. CDR3 residues: CASSEAQPQHF. CDR3 DNA sequence: TGTGCCAGCAGTGAGGCTCAGCCCCAGCATTTT.

The chain uses TRBV7-8 and TRBJ2-3; D may match TRBD1 or TRBD2 (5 bases each). V lost 6 bases, J lost 3 bases, and 19 bases lay in between. CDR3 length: 16 amino acids. CDR1 and CDR2 (germline): SGHVS, FQNEAQ. The CDR3 reads CASRQARANPTDTQYF. For the CDR3, the DNA is TGTGCCAGCAGACAGGCGAGGGCCAATCCGACAGATACGCAGTATTTT.

V gene TRBV24-1 combines with J gene TRBJ2-4, with TRBD1 matching 8 bases. Germline assignment: CDR1 KGHDR and CDR2 SFDVKD. With V trimmed by 4 bases and J by 10 bases, 11 bases remained unmatched. The CDR3 consists of 15 residues. CDR3 nucleotides: TGTGCCACCAGTGAGGCGGACAGGGCAGGAGGAATTCAGTACTTC. As protein: CATSEADRAGGIQYF.

The chain has TRBV14 and TRBJ1-6; D is unresolved. This CDR3 comprises 14 residues. Trimming shortened V by 3 bases and J by 8 bases, and 11 bases separated the two germline ends. CDR1 is SGHDN, CDR2 FVKESK, per germline. CDR3 DNA sequence: TGTGCCAGCAGCCATTATCCCTGGGATTCACCCCTCCACTTT. Amino acids: CASSHYPWDSPLHF.

V gene TRBV5-5 combines with J gene TRBJ2-1; D is unclear. Germline loops: CDR1 SGHKS, CDR2 YYEKEE (reference sequence). The CDR3 loop spans 16 amino acids. V was shortened by 4 bases and J by 0 bases, with 14 bases between the two germline ends. The CDR3: CASSLGGGLSYNEQFF. The DNA of the CDR3 is TGTGCCAGCAGCCTCGGCGGCGGCCTCTCCTACAATGAGCAGTTCTTC.

The chain has TRBV20-1 and TRBJ2-5; a possible D gene is TRBD2 (6 bases). Per the germline V gene, CDR1 is DFQATT and CDR2 is SNEGSKA (reference sequence). V lost 2 bases to trimming and J lost 9 bases, with 16 bases between them. The CDR3 contains 13 residues. The CDR3 DNA follows: TGCAGTGCTAGATCCCCCGGCGGCGGGGCCCAGTACTTC. This encodes CSARSPGGGAQYF.

The J gene is TRBJ1-5, the V gene TRBV10-3; 8 bases are shared with TRBD1. In germline, CDR1 is ENHRY, CDR2 SYGVKD. The V segment lost 6 bases and the J segment 3 bases; nucleotides outside the gene matches: 13. There are 17 residues in the CDR3. The DNA for the CDR3 is TGTGCCATCAGCGGGAGGGACAGGAGGTACTCCAATCAGCCCCAGCATTTT. This gives the protein CAISGRDRRYSNQPQHF.

The chain couples TRBV9 to TRBJ2-3, with TRBD2 matching 7 bases. CDR1 and CDR2 from the germline V gene are SGDLS and YYNGEE. J gave up 1 base and V 6 bases, and 5 bases lay outside the gene matches. The CDR3 spans 14 residues. The CDR3 bases are TGTGCCAGCACCCGGGAGGCGGGCACAGATACGCAGTATTTT. Translating it yields CASTREAGTDTQYF.

This clonotype appeared once. V usage is TRBV7-2 and J usage is TRBJ1-3, with 8 positions matching TRBD1. Losses at the gene ends were 1 base for V and 8 bases for J; bases not matched to a gene: 7. The CDR3 totals 15 residues. Germline V CDR1 and CDR2: SGHTA, FQGNSA. The CDR3, as DNA: TGTGCCAGCAGCTTAGTGGCAGGGGGCCTGGACACCATATATTTT. Amino acids: CASSLVAGGLDTIYF.

The rearrangement links TRBV7-9 to TRBJ2-1; TRBD2 matches at 8 bases. V lost 2 bases and J lost 1; bases outside the gene matches: 10. Germline V gene sequence: CDR1 SEHNR, CDR2 FQNEAQ (reference sequence). This CDR3 contains 18 residues. The CDR3 sequence is CASSLRGPREVSYNEQFF. DNA of the CDR3: TGTGCCAGCAGCTTACGAGGCCCGCGGGAGGTTTCCTACAATGAGCAGTTCTTC.

There are a few counts of this clonotype. CDR3 amino acids: CSASLAEQFF. CDR3 coding DNA: TGCAGTGCTAGCCTGGCTGAGCAGTTCTTC. The V call is TRBV20-1, the J call TRBJ2-1; no definite D call. The CDR3 loop spans 10 amino acids. Germline CDR1 reads DFQATT; CDR2 reads SNEGSKA (reference sequence). Between the trimmed V and J ends, which lost 3 bases and 9 bases, there was a span of 6 bases.

The chain uses TRBV20-1 and TRBJ1-5, with D maybe TRBD1 (5 bases). Germline V gives CDR1 DFQATT, CDR2 SNEGSKA (reference sequence). With 6 bases removed from V and 4 bases from J, the gap between germline ends came to 13 bases. There are 13 residues in the CDR3. The CDR3 bases are TGCAGTGCAGGCCTGGCAGGGAATCAGCCCCAGCATTTT. This translates into CSAGLAGNQPQHF.

The rearrangement joins TRBV27 to TRBJ1-2, with a possible D match to TRBD1 (6 bases). From germline, CDR1 is MNHEY and CDR2 SMNVEV (reference sequence). Deletions cut 4 bases from V and 2 bases from J, with 20 bases between. This CDR3 is built from 17 residues. CDR3 residues: CASSSTTYPTGNYGYTF. The CDR3 coding sequence is TGTGCCAGCAGTTCAACCACGTACCCAACAGGGAACTATGGCTACACCTTC.